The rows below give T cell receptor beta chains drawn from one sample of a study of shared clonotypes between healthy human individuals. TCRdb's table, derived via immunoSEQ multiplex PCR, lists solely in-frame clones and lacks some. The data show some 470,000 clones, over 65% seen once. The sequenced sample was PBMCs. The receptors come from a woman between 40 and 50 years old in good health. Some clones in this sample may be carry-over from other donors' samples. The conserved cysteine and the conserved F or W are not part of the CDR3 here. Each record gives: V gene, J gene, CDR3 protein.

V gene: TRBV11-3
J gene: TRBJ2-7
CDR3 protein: ASSLGHRETYEQY

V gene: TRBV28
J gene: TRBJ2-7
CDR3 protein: ASVGGPLSYEQY

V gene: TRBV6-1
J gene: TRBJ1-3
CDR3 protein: ASSEGLYSGNTIY

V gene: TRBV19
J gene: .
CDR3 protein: ASRLGYEQY

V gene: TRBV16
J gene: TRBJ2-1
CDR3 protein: ASSQSRLAGGDNNEQF

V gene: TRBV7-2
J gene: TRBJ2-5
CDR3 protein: ASSLRGQETQY

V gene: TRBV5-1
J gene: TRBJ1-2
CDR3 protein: ASSSAGRHYGYT

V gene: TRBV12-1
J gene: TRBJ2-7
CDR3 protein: ASRPPTYEQY

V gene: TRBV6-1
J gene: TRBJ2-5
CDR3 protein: ASSRESLRAQY

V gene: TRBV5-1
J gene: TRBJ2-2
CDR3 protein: ASSFPRGRPNTGELF

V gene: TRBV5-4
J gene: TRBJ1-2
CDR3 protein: ASSLFEANYGYT

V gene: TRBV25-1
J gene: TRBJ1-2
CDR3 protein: ASSESRQYLYGYT

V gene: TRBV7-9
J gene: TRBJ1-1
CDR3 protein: ASSRDRDGYTEAF

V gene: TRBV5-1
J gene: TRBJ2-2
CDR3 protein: ASSVRTGGDTGELF

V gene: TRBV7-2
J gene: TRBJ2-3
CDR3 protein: ASSLDQGTDTQY

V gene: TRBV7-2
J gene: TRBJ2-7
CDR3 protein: ASSSGIGSYEQY

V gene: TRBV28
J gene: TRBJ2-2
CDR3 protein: ASSIGVGMVNTGELF

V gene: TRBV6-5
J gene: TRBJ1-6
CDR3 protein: ASSYSPRGWNSPLH

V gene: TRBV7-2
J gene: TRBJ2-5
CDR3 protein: ASSPRAGSETQY

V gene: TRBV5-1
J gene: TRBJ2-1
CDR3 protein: ASSLEDRGGQF

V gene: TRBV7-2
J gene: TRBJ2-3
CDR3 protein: ASSLVAGAGIDTQY

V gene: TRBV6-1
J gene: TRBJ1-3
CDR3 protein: ASSQNTGPGNTIY

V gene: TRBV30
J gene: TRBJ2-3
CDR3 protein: AWMRGRSTDTQY

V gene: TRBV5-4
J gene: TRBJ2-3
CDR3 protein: ASRLLDTDTQY

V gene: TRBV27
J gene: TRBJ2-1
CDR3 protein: ASTVAGGGRNEQF

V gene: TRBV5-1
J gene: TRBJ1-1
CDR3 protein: ASSLGTGTEAF

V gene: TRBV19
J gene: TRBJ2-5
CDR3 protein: ASKDTTAGGGETQY

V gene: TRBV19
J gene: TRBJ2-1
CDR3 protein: ATQPPGTNYNEQF

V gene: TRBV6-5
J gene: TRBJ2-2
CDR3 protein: ASSYPQGLVTGELF

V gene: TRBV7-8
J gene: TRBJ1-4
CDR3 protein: ASSEGQGYEKLF

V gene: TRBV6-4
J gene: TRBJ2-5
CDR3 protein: ASSVEMQETQY

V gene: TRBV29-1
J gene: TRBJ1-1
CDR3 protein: SVWGGEGNTEAF

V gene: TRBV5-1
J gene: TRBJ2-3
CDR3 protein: ASLGMDTQY

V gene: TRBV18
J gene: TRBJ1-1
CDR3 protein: ASSPYVGVDTEAF

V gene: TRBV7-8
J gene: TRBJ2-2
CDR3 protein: ASSSVGATGELF

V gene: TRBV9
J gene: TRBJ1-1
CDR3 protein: ASSVAGMNTEAF

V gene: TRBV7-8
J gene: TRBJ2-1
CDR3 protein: ASSPRHEQF

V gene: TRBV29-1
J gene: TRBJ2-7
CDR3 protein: SAGTGSAYEQY

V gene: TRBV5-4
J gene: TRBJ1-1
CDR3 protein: ASSLLEMNTETF

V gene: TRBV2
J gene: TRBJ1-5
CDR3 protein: ASSAGTGNQPQH

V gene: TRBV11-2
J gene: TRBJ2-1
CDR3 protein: ASSLGYLSSAYNEQF

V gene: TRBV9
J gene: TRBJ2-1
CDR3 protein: ASSVSGTSGSDEQF

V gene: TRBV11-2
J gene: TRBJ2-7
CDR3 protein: ASSHGGGEQY

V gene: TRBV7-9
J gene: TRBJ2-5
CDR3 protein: ASRESGGAETQY

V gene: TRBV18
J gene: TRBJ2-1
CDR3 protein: ASSPLAGVVNEQF

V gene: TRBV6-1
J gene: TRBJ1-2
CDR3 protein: ASSESTAGKWDGYT

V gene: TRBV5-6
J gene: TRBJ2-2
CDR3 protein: ASSTQLAGELF

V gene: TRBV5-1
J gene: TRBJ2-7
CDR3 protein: ASSLEAHEQY

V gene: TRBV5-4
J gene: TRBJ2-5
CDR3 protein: ASIKDRGRVETQY

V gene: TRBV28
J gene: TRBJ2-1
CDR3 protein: ASIGGVSSYNEQF

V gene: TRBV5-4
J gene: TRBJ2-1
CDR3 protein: ASSGGLAGSLLNNEQF